What follows are 23 T cell receptor beta chains derived from one specimen sequenced in a study of CD4+ T cells in melanoma. The assay was immunoSEQ multiplex PCR, and TCRdb's table has in-frame clones only and misses some. The table shows around 7,100 clones, with around 50% occurring only once. The sequenced material came from cells from a culture (not recorded whether cultured in vitro). The receptors were gathered from a human donor with melanoma.

The chain recombines TRBV6-5 with TRBJ1-2; 7 bases map to TRBD1. Looked up from germline, CDR1 is MNHEY and CDR2 is SVGAGI. The CDR3 sequence is 13 residues long. V gave up 7 bases and J gave up 5 bases; unmatched junction bases: 7. The chain's CDR3 is CASKDRVGYGYTF. CDR3 in DNA: TGTGCCAGCAAAGACAGGGTTGGGTATGGCTACACCTTC.

The J gene is TRBJ2-1, the V gene TRBV19; D call uncertain. V was cut by 3 bases and J by 0 bases, with 9 bases left in between. From germline, CDR1 is LNHDA and CDR2 SQIVND (reference sequence). The length of the CDR3 is 15 residues. The CDR3 is CASSIGQSSYNEQFF. CDR3 coding DNA: TGTGCCAGTAGTATCGGGCAATCCTCCTACAATGAGCAGTTCTTC.

J is TRBJ1-2 and V is TRBV19, with a tentative D call TRBD1 (5 bases). V was trimmed by 2 bases and J by 2 bases, leaving 24 bases between them. Germline V gene lookup returns CDR1 LNHDA and CDR2 SQIVND (reference sequence). CDR3 length: 19 amino acids. The CDR3 DNA sequence: TGTGCCAGTAGTATATCCCTCCAGGGCCAGCGAAGATGGAACTATGGCTACACCTTC. Translating it yields CASSISLQGQRRWNYGYTF.

A few counts support this clone. The genes are TRBV10-1 and TRBJ2-7, with D unresolved. V lost 0 bases and J 7 bases, leaving 10 bases between the germline ends. The CDR3 sequence is 13 residues long. Germline-derived CDR1 and CDR2 are WNHNN and SYGVQD (reference sequence). Here the CDR3 reads CASSESAAREQYF. The DNA of the CDR3 is TGCGCCAGCAGTGAGTCTGCCGCCCGAGAGCAGTACTTC.

The J gene is TRBJ1-2, the V gene TRBV6-5; D unclear. This CDR3 is built from 12 residues. Germline CDR1 and CDR2: MNHEY and SVGAGI. The V end was cut by 8 bases, the J end by 4 bases, with 11 bases between. CDR3 amino acids: CASSDGGYGYTF. CDR3 nucleotide sequence: TGTGCCAGCTCAGACGGCGGCTATGGCTACACCTTC.

This clone is termed large (0.1 to 1%). V gene TRBV4-1 combines with J gene TRBJ1-5; no clear D. V gave up 1 base and J gave up 11 bases, with 15 bases separating them. The germline CDR1 and CDR2 sequences are MGHRA and YSYEKL. This CDR3 is built from 14 residues. The CDR3 DNA reads TGCGCCAGCAGCCAAGCCGTGGTAGGGTGGTCCCAGCATTTT. Translation gives CASSQAVVGWSQHF.

The chain carries TRBV9 and TRBJ1-1, with 10 bases matching TRBD1. V gave up 2 bases and J gave up 5 bases; unmatched junction bases: 9. The germline gives CDR1 SGDLS, CDR2 YYNGEE. This CDR3 contains 16 residues. The CDR3 region has the DNA TGTGCCAGCAGCGTCTCGACAGGGGGCGGTTTGACTGAAGCTTTCTTT. Encoded protein: CASSVSTGGGLTEAFF.

V gene TRBV11-2 combines with J gene TRBJ2-7; D unresolved. The germline gives CDR1 SGHAT, CDR2 FQNNGV. CDR3 length equals 12 residues. The ends were cut back, 1 base at V and 3 bases at J, with 4 bases in the middle. The CDR3 sequence is CASSLAGYEQYF. The DNA of the CDR3 is TGTGCCAGCAGCTTAGCGGGCTACGAGCAGTACTTC.

This clone has just a few counts. This chain uses TRBV10-3 with TRBJ2-2; the D is unclear. The CDR3 is 12 residues long. V was shortened by 10 bases and J by 1 base, with 7 bases between the two germline ends. Germline CDR1 ENHRY, CDR2 SYGVKD. The chain's CDR3 is CATRLNTGELFF. The CDR3 bases are TGTGCCACCCGCCTGAACACCGGGGAGCTGTTTTTT.

This clone showed up just a few times. The V gene is TRBV6-1, the J gene TRBJ1-2; D unresolved. V was cut by 6 bases and J by 2 bases, with 13 bases left in between. The CDR3 spans 14 residues. The germline CDR1 and CDR2 sequences are MNHNS and SASEGT. CDR3 residues: CASRRSSGNYGYTF. The CDR3 DNA is TGTGCCAGCAGAAGATCCTCCGGGAACTATGGCTACACCTTC.

A few counts support this clone. The chain couples TRBV5-1 to TRBJ1-1, with 7 bases aligning to TRBD1. With 1 base clipped from V and 0 bases from J, the junction kept 3 bases outside the gene matches. This CDR3 has 15 residues. The V gene's germline CDR1 is SGHRS and CDR2 YFSETQ. CDR3 sequence: CASSLRTGLNTEAFF. CDR3 coding DNA: TGCGCCAGCAGCTTGAGGACAGGTTTGAACACTGAAGCTTTCTTT.

This clone appeared a few times. The junction shows a germline mismatch at one end, possibly a read error. This rearrangement joins TRBV7-7 to TRBJ2-5; 9 bases are a match to TRBD2. The CDR3 sequence is 16 residues long. CDR1 is SSHAT and CDR2 is FNYEAQ in the germline V gene (reference sequence). This CDR3 reads CASSPGLAGAQETQYF. CDR3 DNA sequence: TGTGCTAGCAGCCCCGGGTTAGCGGGGGCGCAAGAGACCCAGTACTTC.

A few counts support this clone. The chain combines TRBV6-1 with TRBJ2-1, with D unresolved. Deletions cut 7 bases from V and 10 bases from J, with 14 bases between. Germline V gene data show CDR1 as MNHNS and CDR2 as SASEGT. This CDR3 is built from 12 residues. CDR3 nucleotide sequence: TGTGCCAGCACCTTCAGCACGAGGGAGCAGTTCTTC. It is translated as CASTFSTREQFF.

The chain couples TRBV27 to TRBJ2-2, with 11 positions matching TRBD1. This CDR3 contains 18 residues. V trimming: 6 bases; J trimming: 4 bases; junction bases outside the gene matches: 13. Germline V gene lookup returns CDR1 MNHEY and CDR2 SMNVEV (reference sequence). The CDR3 nucleotides read TGTGCCAGCAGCCAAGGGCCCCCCGGGACAGGGGGCACCGGGGAGCTGTTTTTT. Translated: CASSQGPPGTGGTGELFF.

This clone was seen only a few times. This chain links TRBV6-6 with TRBJ2-5, with D maybe TRBD2 (6 bases). CDR1 and CDR2 from the germline V gene are MNHNY and SVGAGI (reference sequence). The CDR3 has 15 amino acids. V dropped 5 bases and J dropped 5 bases, with 18 bases sitting between them. CDR3 sequence reads: CASSRAGTAGETQYF. CDR3 DNA: TGTGCCAGCAGTCGAGCCGGGACTGCCGGTGAGACCCAGTACTTC.

This clone has only one observation. The CDR3 is CARGATAMGNTIYF. As DNA, the CDR3 is TGTGCCCGAGGGGCGACAGCAATGGGAAACACCATATATTTT. The J gene is TRBJ1-3, the V gene TRBV30; possible D gene TRBD1, 5 bases. Germline V gives CDR1 GTSNPN, CDR2 SVGIG (reference sequence). Trimming cost V 8 bases and J 4 bases, with 18 bases left between them. This CDR3 region has 14 residues. Variable domain in full (rest from reference TRBV30 and TRBJ1-3): SQTIHQWPATLVQPVGSPLSLECTVEGTSNPNLYWYRQAAGRGLQLLFYSVGIGQISSEVPQNLSASRPQDRQFILSSKKLLLSDSGFYLCARGATAMGNTIYFGEGSWLTVV.

The CDR3 is CASSLNPGGPRGELFF. The CDR3 DNA reads as TGTGCCAGCAGCTTAAATCCGGGGGGGCCCCGCGGGGAGCTGTTTTTT. This chain uses TRBV7-3 with TRBJ2-2; 8 bases fit TRBD2. The CDR3 is 16 amino acids. V dropped 1 base and J dropped 7; count of bases not matched to a gene: 8. Germline V lookup: CDR1 SGHTA, CDR2 FQGTGA.

This chain connects TRBV11-3 to TRBJ2-1; perhaps TRBD1 as D (6 bases). The CDR3 loop spans 12 amino acids. V dropped 3 bases and J dropped 6 bases, with 6 bases sitting between them. Germline V gene data show CDR1 as SGHNT and CDR2 as YENEEA. In DNA form, the CDR3 reads TGTGCCAGCAGCTTGACAGGCAATGAGCAGTTCTTC. Protein: CASSLTGNEQFF.

This clone was observed a handful of times. The chain links TRBV7-9 to TRBJ1-2; TRBD1 matches 7 bases. Trimming removed 3 bases from V and 6 bases from J; junction bases left unmatched: 4. The CDR3 is 13 residues long. From germline, CDR1 is SEHNR and CDR2 FQNEAQ (reference sequence). The CDR3 here is CASSFPGGNGYTF. The CDR3 nucleotides read TGTGCCAGCAGCTTTCCAGGGGGAAATGGCTACACCTTC.

This clone was seen once. V is TRBV4-1 and J is TRBJ1-5; D call uncertain. In germline, CDR1 is MGHRA, CDR2 YSYEKL. The CDR3 totals 16 residues. The V and J ends lost 0 bases and 4 bases respectively, with 13 bases between them. The CDR3: CASSQDGGFGNQPQHF. CDR3 DNA sequence: TGCGCCAGCAGCCAAGACGGCGGATTCGGGAATCAGCCCCAGCATTTT.

This rearrangement joins TRBV7-3 to TRBJ1-1; a possible D gene is TRBD1 (5 bases). CDR3 size: 14 residues. CDR1 and CDR2 from the germline V gene are SGHTA and FQGTGA. V gave up 2 bases and J gave up 2 bases, with 9 bases separating them. The CDR3 nucleotides are TGTGCCAGCAGCTTAGCAGGGATTAACACTGAAGCTTTCTTT. Amino acid sequence: CASSLAGINTEAFF.

The chain employs TRBV30 and TRBJ1-5; D is possibly TRBD1 (6 bases). This CDR3 is built from 12 residues. The V gene lost 5 bases and the J gene lost 4 bases, with 9 bases spanning the gap. Per the germline V gene, CDR1 is GTSNPN and CDR2 is SVGIG (reference sequence). The CDR3 coding sequence is TGTGCCTGGGGAGGACAGAATCAGCCCCAGCATTTT. Encoded protein: CAWGGQNQPQHF.

This chain uses TRBV9 with TRBJ2-2, with 7 positions matching TRBD2. The CDR3 loop spans 15 amino acids. The trim removed 0 bases at V and 4 bases at J, leaving 3 bases unmatched. Per the germline V gene, CDR1 is SGDLS and CDR2 is YYNGEE. The CDR3 region is CASSVVASGTGELFF. CDR3 DNA: TGTGCCAGCAGCGTAGTCGCTAGCGGCACCGGGGAGCTGTTTTTT.